The 25 T cell receptor beta chains in this list originate from one sample, sequenced in a study of T cells in Graves' hyperthyroidism and ophthalmopathy. TCR beta CDR3 regions were amplified from RNA. HTBI primers were used for first-round RT-PCR of the TCR CDR3. A single record per CDR3 protein comes from TCRdb applying MiXCR to the multiplex PCR reads. Of a few hundred thousand distinct CDR3 sequences listed, around 20% are singletons. Source material: blood. These receptors all stem from a man aged 45-60 years with Graves' ophthalmopathy.

The chain links TRBV2 to TRBJ2-7; the D call may be TRBD1 or TRBD2 (5 bases each). The germline gives CDR1 SNHLY, CDR2 FYNNEI. The CDR3 runs to 15 residues. Trimming pared 6 bases from V and 1 base from J, leaving 16 bases between. This CDR3 is CASSTPGAPSYEQYF. The CDR3 nucleotides read TGTGCCAGCAGCACACCCGGGGCGCCATCCTACGAGCAGTACTTC.

This clonotype was seen only a few times. The rearrangement links TRBV27 to TRBJ2-5; D is ambiguous. Germline CDR1 reads MNHEY; CDR2 reads SMNVEV (reference sequence). V shed 5 bases and J shed 2 bases, with 12 bases lying between them. The CDR3 is 14 residues long. CDR3 in DNA: TGTGCCAGCAGTCCTCGGTTGGTTCAAGAGACCCAGTACTTC. Amino acids: CASSPRLVQETQYF.

This clonotype occurred many times. The gene calls are TRBV3-1 and TRBJ2-1; D perhaps matches TRBD1 (5 bases). The V gene lost 8 bases and the J gene lost 7 bases, with 15 bases spanning the gap. The germline V gene has CDR1 LGHDT and CDR2 YNNKEL (reference sequence). The CDR3 runs to 13 residues. The CDR3 DNA sequence: TGTGCCAGCCCCAGGGCCGGTCGGAATGAGCAGTTCTTC. This codes for CASPRAGRNEQFF.

This clonotype has only a few counts. V and J are TRBV5-1 and TRBJ2-7; TRBD2 aligns across 8 bases. V was pared by 1 base and J by 7 bases, with 16 bases of the junction left unmatched. The germline gives CDR1 SGHRS, CDR2 YFSETQ. The length of the CDR3 is 17 residues. The CDR3 sequence: CASSLRRAGGNSREQYF. Here the CDR3 DNA reads TGCGCCAGCAGCTTGCGTCGCGCGGGAGGCAATTCGAGGGAGCAGTACTTC.

This clonotype was counted between two and nine times. This chain connects TRBV28 to TRBJ2-1; a weak D match, TRBD2 (5 bases). Trimming took off 6 bases at V and 4 bases at J, with 13 bases between the two ends. The CDR3 length is 14 residues. Germline CDR1 MDHEN, CDR2 SYDVKM. The CDR3 DNA reads TGTGCCAGCAGCCGTGGGAGAGAGTACAATGAGCAGTTCTTC. Protein product: CASSRGREYNEQFF.

The genes are TRBV4-1 and TRBJ2-7, with D possibly being TRBD1 (6 bases). CDR3 length equals 17 residues. Germline CDR1 reads MGHRA; CDR2 reads YSYEKL. V shed 4 bases and J shed 0 bases, with 19 bases lying between them. The CDR3 loop reads CASSLLWAGTPSYEQYF. The CDR3 nucleotides read TGCGCCAGCAGCCTCTTGTGGGCTGGGACACCCTCCTACGAGCAGTACTTC.

The J gene is TRBJ2-7, the V gene TRBV15, with 7 bases fitting TRBD2. CDR3 length: 15 amino acids. Trimming took 3 bases from V and 5 from J; bases not matched to a gene: 10. Germline CDR1 reads LNHNV; CDR2 reads YYDKDF (reference sequence). The CDR3 DNA sequence: TGTGCCACCAGCAGGGGAACTGGACTAGAGGACGAGCAGTACTTC. Residues: CATSRGTGLEDEQYF.

This clonotype has more than one count but fewer than ten. J is TRBJ2-1 and V is TRBV19; D gene unclear. The germline V and J ends were trimmed by 6 bases and 5 bases, with 11 bases remaining between them. Germline V gene lookup returns CDR1 LNHDA and CDR2 SQIVND (reference sequence). This CDR3 is built from 13 residues. Here the CDR3 DNA reads TGTGCCAGTAGGATTCTAGGAAACAATGAGCAGTTCTTC. This translates into CASRILGNNEQFF.

CDR3 bases: TGTGCCAGCAGTCCCTCCCAGGGGGCCTACGAGCAGTACTTC. It is translated as CASSPSQGAYEQYF. The chain has TRBV6-1 and TRBJ2-7; 7 positions match TRBD1. The CDR3 has 14 amino acids. From germline, CDR1 is MNHNS and CDR2 SASEGT. V lost 5 bases, J lost 2 bases, and 6 bases stayed unmatched.

This rearrangement joins TRBV29-1 to TRBJ1-6, with D hard to call. This CDR3 is 13 amino acids long. Trimming pared 7 bases from V and 11 bases from J, leaving 18 bases between. CDR1 SQVTM and CDR2 ANQGSEA come from the germline V gene. The CDR3 loop reads CSARRSGDTPLHF. The CDR3 DNA follows: TGCAGCGCCCGCCGGAGTGGGGATACACCCCTCCACTTT.

The CDR3 DNA sequence: TGTGCCAGCAGCCAAGAATGGCGGCGTGGGGCGACCTACACCTTC. Its translation is CASSQEWRRGATYTF. The chain combines TRBV14 with TRBJ1-2; TRBD1 is a possible D gene (5 bases). Deletions cut 0 bases from V and 10 bases from J, with 18 bases between. The CDR3 covers 15 residues. The germline gives CDR1 SGHDN, CDR2 FVKESK.

A few counts support this clonotype. This chain links TRBV7-9 with TRBJ1-5, with D possibly matching TRBD1 (6 bases). The CDR3 extends over 15 amino acids. CDR1 and CDR2 from the germline V gene are SEHNR and FQNEAQ (reference sequence). V lost 5 bases and J 7 bases, leaving 18 bases between the germline ends. The CDR3 spells CASSQTGGGHQPQHF. Here the CDR3 DNA reads TGTGCCAGCAGCCAGACTGGGGGGGGCCACCAGCCCCAGCATTTT.

This clonotype was picked up a small number of times. The gene calls are TRBV4-1 and TRBJ1-1, with D uncertain. Germline loops: CDR1 MGHRA, CDR2 YSYEKL. The CDR3 covers 13 residues. V dropped 7 bases and J dropped 3 bases, with 12 bases sitting between them. CDR3 protein: CASMGKRDTEAFF. The CDR3 DNA is TGCGCCAGCATGGGCAAAAGAGACACTGAAGCTTTCTTT.

This clonotype was seen ten or more times. This rearrangement joins TRBV12-3 or TRBV12-4 to TRBJ2-1; 11 positions match TRBD2. V was pared by 7 bases and J by 1 base, with 15 bases of the junction left unmatched. CDR3 length: 19 amino acids. This chain's CDR3 is CASTPRASGRSGSYNEQFF. As DNA, the CDR3 is TGTGCCAGCACCCCACGGGCTAGCGGGAGGTCAGGGTCCTACAATGAGCAGTTCTTC.

V and J are TRBV27 and TRBJ2-1, with 7 bases matching TRBD2. The CDR3 extends over 13 amino acids. Trimming at V came to 6 bases and at J to 13 bases, leaving 12 bases not matched to a gene. CDR1 is MNHEY, CDR2 SMNVEV, per germline (reference sequence). CDR3 loop: CASRGLGTQTQFF. CDR3 bases: TGTGCCAGCAGAGGACTAGGAACGCAGACCCAGTTCTTC.

V and J are TRBV5-1 and TRBJ2-7; D not resolved. CDR3 length equals 13 residues. Trimming removed 4 bases at V and 4 bases at J, with 12 bases between. CDR1 and CDR2 (germline): SGHRS, YFSETQ. The CDR3 region is CASSVGWGYEQYF. For the CDR3, the DNA is TGCGCCAGCAGCGTTGGATGGGGATACGAGCAGTACTTC.

This clonotype was counted only a few times. The genes are TRBV25-1 and TRBJ2-3; TRBD2 aligns across 16 bases. Germline V gene lookup returns CDR1 MGHDK and CDR2 SYGVNS. The V gene end was trimmed by 5 bases and the J gene end by 3 bases; junction bases not matched to a gene: 8. The CDR3 has 18 amino acids. The CDR3 loop reads CASSSGLAGGPSTDTQYF. In nucleotides, the CDR3 is TGTGCCAGCAGTTCGGGACTAGCGGGAGGGCCCTCGACAGATACGCAGTATTTT.

This clonotype was recorded a few times. V usage is TRBV7-2 and J usage is TRBJ2-2; the D gene is possibly TRBD1 (6 bases). V gave up 6 bases and J gave up 13 bases, with 12 bases separating them. The CDR3 covers 11 residues. CDR1 SGHTA and CDR2 FQGNSA come from the germline V gene. CDR3 sequence (DNA): TGTGCCAGCAGTCCAGGGACATGGCTGTTTTTT. Translating it yields CASSPGTWLFF.

This clonotype was observed at least ten times. CDR3 amino acids: CASSQYTGLTEAFF. In DNA, the CDR3 is TGTGCCAGCAGCCAATACACAGGGTTAACTGAAGCTTTCTTT. The chain uses TRBV7-2 and TRBJ1-1; D possibly corresponds to TRBD1 (6 bases). V gave up 5 bases and J gave up 5 bases, with 15 bases separating them. Germline CDR1 is SGHTA and CDR2 is FQGNSA. The CDR3 is 14 amino acids.

This clonotype was counted ten times or more. The CDR3 sequence: CASSLGGGRQETQYF. The CDR3 DNA is TGTGCCAGCAGCTTAGGCGGGGGGCGACAAGAGACCCAGTACTTC. The J gene is TRBJ2-5, the V gene TRBV7-9; 8 bases match TRBD2. This CDR3 is built from 15 residues. With V trimmed by 1 base and J by 2 bases, 3 bases remained unmatched. Germline CDR1 reads SEHNR; CDR2 reads FQNEAQ (reference sequence).

The chain joins TRBV12-3 or TRBV12-4 to TRBJ2-1, with TRBD1 matching 11 bases. This CDR3 region has 17 residues. Unmatched junction bases numbered 7, after V lost 6 bases and J lost 0 bases. The CDR3 loop is CASSGQGAGSSYNEQFF. The CDR3 nucleotides are TGTGCCAGCAGCGGACAGGGGGCTGGCAGCTCCTACAATGAGCAGTTCTTC.

This clonotype was found many times. CDR3: CASAQGGFYGYTF. The CDR3 DNA follows: TGTGCTAGTGCCCAGGGAGGGTTCTATGGCTACACCTTC. The rearrangement links TRBV12-5 to TRBJ1-2, with a weak D call TRBD1 (5 bases). There are 13 residues in the CDR3. V lost 7 bases and J 4 bases, leaving 13 bases between the germline ends. The germline CDR1 and CDR2 sequences are LGHNT and FRNRAP.

V and J are TRBV5-5 and TRBJ1-5; 7 positions agree with TRBD1. CDR1 and CDR2 from the germline V gene are SGHKS and YYEKEE (reference sequence). V dropped 4 bases and J dropped 3; count of bases not matched to a gene: 10. This CDR3 comprises 16 residues. CDR3 nucleotides: TGTGCCAGCAGCGGGGGGGGGACAGCCCACAATCAGCCCCAGCATTTT. The encoded protein is CASSGGGTAHNQPQHF. Looking up the rest from reference TRBV5-5 and TRBJ1-5 gives the full variable domain: DAGVTQSPTHLIKTRGQQVTLRCSPISGHKSVSWYQQVLGQGPQFIFQYYEKEERGRGNFPDRFSARQFPNYSSELNVNALLLGDSALYLCASSGGGTAHNQPQHFGDGTRLSIL.

This clonotype was recorded many times. V usage is TRBV28 and J usage is TRBJ2-5; 10 nucleotides align to TRBD1. Germline CDR1 MDHEN, CDR2 SYDVKM. This CDR3 has 16 amino acids. V dropped 8 bases and J dropped 3; count of bases not matched to a gene: 12. The CDR3 reads CASGDYIGQGEETQYF. The CDR3, as DNA: TGTGCCAGCGGCGACTACATCGGACAGGGGGAAGAGACCCAGTACTTC.

This clonotype turned up a few times. CDR3 protein: CASRRRAEAFF. The DNA of the CDR3 is TGTGCCAGCAGAAGGAGGGCTGAAGCTTTCTTT. V and J are TRBV6-1 and TRBJ1-1; D is ambiguous. The germline gives CDR1 MNHNS, CDR2 SASEGT. Trimming left V 6 bases short and J 6 bases short, with 8 bases between. The CDR3 runs 11 residues.